This T cell receptor (beta chain) was observed in a study of T cell responses to AZD1222 COVID-19 vaccine. Turning to this clone: Its antigen is undetermined.

Sequenced by immunoSEQ multiplex PCR; TCRdb stores in-frame clones only, minus some. Of 95,000 to 150,000 clones listed, approximately 88% are singletons. Trimming removed 4 bases from V and 4 bases from J; junction bases left unmatched: 2. Germline-derived CDR1 and CDR2 are SGHTA and FQGNSA. CDR3 size: 14 residues. Regarding the study as a whole: The CD4 TCRs associated with vaccination extended across spike and predominated at 160-218 and 743-854. Two AZD1222 doses significantly raised spike-specific TCR breadth and depth over controls.

The sample here was peripheral blood, taken on day 0 of AZD1222 vaccination. This chain uses TRBV7-2 with TRBJ1-1, with 11 nucleotides matching TRBD1. The TCR originated in an adult in good health. This CDR3 reads CASSYGTGGTEAFF. Written as DNA, the CDR3 is TGTGCCAGCAGCTACGGGACAGGGGGCACTGAAGCTTTCTTT.